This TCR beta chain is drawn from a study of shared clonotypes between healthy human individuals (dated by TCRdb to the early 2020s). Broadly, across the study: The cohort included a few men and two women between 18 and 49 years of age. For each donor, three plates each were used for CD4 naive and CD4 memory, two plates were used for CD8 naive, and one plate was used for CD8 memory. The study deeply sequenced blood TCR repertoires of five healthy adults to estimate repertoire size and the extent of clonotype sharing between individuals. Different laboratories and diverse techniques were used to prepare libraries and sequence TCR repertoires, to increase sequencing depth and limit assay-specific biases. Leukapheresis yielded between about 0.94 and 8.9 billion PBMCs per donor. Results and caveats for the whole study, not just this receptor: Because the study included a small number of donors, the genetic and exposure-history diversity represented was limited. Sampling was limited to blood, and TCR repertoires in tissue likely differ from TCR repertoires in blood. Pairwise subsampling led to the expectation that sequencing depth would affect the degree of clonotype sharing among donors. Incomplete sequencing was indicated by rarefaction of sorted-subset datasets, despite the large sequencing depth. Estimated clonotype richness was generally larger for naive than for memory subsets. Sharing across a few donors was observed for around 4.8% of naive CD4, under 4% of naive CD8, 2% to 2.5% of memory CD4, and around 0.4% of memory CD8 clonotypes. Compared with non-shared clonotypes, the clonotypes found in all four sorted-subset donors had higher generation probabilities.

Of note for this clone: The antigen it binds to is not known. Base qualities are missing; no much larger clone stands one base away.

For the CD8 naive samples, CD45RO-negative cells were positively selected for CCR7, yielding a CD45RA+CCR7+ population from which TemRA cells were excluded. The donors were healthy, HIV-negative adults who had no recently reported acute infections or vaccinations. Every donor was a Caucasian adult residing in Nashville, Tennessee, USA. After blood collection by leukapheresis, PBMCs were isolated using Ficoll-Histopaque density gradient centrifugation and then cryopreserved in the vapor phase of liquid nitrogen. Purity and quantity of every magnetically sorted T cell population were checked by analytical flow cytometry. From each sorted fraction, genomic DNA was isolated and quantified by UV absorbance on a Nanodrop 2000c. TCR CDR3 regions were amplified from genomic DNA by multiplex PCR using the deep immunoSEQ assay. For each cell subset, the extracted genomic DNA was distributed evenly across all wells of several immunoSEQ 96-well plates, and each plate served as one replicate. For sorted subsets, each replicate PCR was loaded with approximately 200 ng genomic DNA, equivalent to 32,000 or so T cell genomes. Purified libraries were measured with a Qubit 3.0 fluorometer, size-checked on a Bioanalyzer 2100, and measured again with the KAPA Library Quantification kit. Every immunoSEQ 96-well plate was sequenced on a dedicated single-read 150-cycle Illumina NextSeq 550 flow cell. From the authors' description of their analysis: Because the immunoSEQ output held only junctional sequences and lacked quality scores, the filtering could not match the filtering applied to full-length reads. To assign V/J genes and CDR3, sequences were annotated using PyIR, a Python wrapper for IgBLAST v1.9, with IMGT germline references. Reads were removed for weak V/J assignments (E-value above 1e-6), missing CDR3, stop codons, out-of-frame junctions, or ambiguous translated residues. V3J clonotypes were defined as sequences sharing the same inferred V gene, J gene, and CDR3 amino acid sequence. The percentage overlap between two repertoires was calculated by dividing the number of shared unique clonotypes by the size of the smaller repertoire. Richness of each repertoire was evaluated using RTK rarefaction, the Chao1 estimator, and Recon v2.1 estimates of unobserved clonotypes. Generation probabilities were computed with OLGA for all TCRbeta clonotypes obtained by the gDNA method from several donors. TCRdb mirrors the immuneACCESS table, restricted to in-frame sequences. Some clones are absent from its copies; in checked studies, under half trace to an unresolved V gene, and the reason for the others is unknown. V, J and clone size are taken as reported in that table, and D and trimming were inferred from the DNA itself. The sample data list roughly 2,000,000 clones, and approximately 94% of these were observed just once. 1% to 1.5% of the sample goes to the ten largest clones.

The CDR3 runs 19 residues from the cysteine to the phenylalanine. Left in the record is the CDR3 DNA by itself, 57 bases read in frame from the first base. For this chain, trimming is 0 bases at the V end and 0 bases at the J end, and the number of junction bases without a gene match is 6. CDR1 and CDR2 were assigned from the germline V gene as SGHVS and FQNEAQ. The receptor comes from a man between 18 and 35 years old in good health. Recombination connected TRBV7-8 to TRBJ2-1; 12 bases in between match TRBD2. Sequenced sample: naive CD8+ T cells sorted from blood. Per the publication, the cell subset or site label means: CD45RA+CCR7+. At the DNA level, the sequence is TGTGCCAGCAGCTTAGCTCTAGCGGGGGGGCCGGGCTCCTACAATGAGCAGTTCTTC. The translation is CASSLALAGGPGSYNEQFF.